The source of this T cell receptor beta chain is a study of regulatory T cells in long-lasting Graves disease. Trimming pared 1 base from V and 10 bases from J, leaving 8 bases between. This CDR3 region has 12 residues. CDR1 is MGHRA and CDR2 is YSYEKL in the germline V gene. With iRepertoire HTBI primers and Arm-PCR of CDR3 regions, TCR beta libraries were built. TCRdb itself ran the multiplex PCR reads through MiXCR, one entry per CDR3 protein. The profile covers hundreds of thousands of distinct CDR3 sequences, with 16% appearing a single time and 25% to 30% taken by the ten largest. Time point described: newly diagnosed GD, antithyroid drugs for less than 3 months. PBMCs were the source of the RNA used for TCR sequencing. The data were also submitted as part of a second study, on T cells in Graves' hyperthyroidism and ophthalmopathy. As that report states: During a first-round RT-PCR of the TCR CDR3, the HTBI primer set was used. The model identified upcoming ophthalmopathy a median roughly 6 months ahead of onset.

The sample consisted of peripheral blood mononuclear cells (PBMCs), taken at new diagnosis, from a patient treated with antithyroid drugs. The receptor was derived from a man between 35 and 55 years old with Graves disease. V usage is TRBV4-1 and J usage is TRBJ2-1; D is uncertain. The CDR3 is CASSQVGKEQFF. DNA of the CDR3: TGCGCCAGCAGCCAAGTCGGCAAAGAGCAGTTCTTC.